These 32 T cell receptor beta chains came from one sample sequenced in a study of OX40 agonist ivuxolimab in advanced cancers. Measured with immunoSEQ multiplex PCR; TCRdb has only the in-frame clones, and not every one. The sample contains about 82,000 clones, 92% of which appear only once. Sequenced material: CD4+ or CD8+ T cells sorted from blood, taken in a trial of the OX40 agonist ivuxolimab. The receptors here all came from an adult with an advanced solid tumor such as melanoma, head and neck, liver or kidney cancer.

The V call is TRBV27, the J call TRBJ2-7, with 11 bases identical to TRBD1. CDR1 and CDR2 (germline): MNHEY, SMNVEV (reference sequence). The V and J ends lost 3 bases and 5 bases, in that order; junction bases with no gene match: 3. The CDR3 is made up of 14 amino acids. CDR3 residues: CASSFSGQGDEQYF. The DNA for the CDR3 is TGTGCCAGCAGTTTCTCGGGACAGGGGGACGAGCAGTACTTC.

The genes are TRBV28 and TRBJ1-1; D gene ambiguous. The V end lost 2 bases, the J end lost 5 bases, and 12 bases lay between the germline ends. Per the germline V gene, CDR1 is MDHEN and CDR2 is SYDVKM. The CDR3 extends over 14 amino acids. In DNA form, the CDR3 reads TGTGCCAGCAGTTTAGTCCCCGGCGGGACTGAAGCTTTCTTT. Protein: CASSLVPGGTEAFF.

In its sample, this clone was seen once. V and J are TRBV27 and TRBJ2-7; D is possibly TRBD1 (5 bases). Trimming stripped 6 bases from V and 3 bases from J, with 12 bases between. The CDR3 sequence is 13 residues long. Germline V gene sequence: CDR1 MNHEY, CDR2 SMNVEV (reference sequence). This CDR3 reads CASSSGPHYEQYF. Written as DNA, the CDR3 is TGTGCCAGCAGCTCAGGGCCCCACTACGAGCAGTACTTC.

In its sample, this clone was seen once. Written as DNA, the CDR3 is TGTGCCAGTGAGGGGGGGACAACCTACGAGCAGTACTTC. Its translation is CASEGGTTYEQYF. The chain links TRBV6-1 to TRBJ2-7; weak D call: TRBD2 (7 bases). The ends were cut back, 9 bases at V and 2 bases at J, with 14 bases in the middle. The CDR3 has 13 residues. Germline CDR1 MNHNS, CDR2 SASEGT.

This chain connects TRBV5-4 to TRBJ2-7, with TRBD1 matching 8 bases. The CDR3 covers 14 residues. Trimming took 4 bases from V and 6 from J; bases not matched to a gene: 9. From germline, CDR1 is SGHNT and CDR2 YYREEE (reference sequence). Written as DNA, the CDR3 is TGTGCCAGCAGCGGGAACACAGGGGGTCGCGAGCAGTACTTC. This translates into CASSGNTGGREQYF. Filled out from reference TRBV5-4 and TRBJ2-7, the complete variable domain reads ETGVTQSPTHLIKTRGQQVTLRCSSQSGHNTVSWYQQALGQGPQFIFQYYREEENGRGNFPPRFSGLQFPNYSSELNVNALELDDSALYLCASSGNTGGREQYFGPGTRLTVT.

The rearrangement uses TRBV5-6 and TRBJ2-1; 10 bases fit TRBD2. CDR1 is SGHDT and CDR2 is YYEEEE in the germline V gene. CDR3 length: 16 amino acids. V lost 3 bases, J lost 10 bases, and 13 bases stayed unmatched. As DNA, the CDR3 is TGTGCCAGCAGCTCACCACGAGCGGGGGGGCCACAAGAGCAGTTCTTC. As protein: CASSSPRAGGPQEQFF.

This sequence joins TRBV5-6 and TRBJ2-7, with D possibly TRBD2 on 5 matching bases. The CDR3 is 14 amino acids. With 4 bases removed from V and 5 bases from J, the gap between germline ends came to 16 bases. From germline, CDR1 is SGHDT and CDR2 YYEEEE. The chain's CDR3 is CASSLGGSGHEQYF. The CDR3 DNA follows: TGTGCCAGCAGCCTGGGCGGAAGCGGACACGAGCAGTACTTC.

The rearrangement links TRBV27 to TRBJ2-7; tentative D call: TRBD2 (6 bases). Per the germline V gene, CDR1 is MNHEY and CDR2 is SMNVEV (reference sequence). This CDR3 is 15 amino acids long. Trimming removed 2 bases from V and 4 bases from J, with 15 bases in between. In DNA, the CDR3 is TGTGCCAGCAGTTTAAGCTCGGGACTGATGTACGAGCAGTACTTC. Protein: CASSLSSGLMYEQYF.

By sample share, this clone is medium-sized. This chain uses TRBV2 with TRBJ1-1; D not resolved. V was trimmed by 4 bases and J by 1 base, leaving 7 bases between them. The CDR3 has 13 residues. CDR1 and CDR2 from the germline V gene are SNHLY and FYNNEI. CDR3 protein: CASSVSQNTEAFF. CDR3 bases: TGTGCCAGCAGTGTCTCACAGAACACTGAAGCTTTCTTT.

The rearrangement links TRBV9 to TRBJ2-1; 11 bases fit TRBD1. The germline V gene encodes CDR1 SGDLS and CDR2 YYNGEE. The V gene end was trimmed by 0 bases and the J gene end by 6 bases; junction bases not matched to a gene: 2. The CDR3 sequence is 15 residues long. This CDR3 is CASSVVGTGGNEQFF. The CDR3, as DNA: TGTGCCAGCAGCGTAGTTGGGACAGGGGGCAATGAGCAGTTCTTC.

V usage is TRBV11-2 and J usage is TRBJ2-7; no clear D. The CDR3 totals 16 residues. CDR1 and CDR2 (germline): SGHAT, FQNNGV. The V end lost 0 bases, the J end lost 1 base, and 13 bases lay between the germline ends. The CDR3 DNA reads TGTGCCAGCAGCTTAGATCCCACGGTAGCATCCTACGAGCAGTACTTC. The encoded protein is CASSLDPTVASYEQYF.

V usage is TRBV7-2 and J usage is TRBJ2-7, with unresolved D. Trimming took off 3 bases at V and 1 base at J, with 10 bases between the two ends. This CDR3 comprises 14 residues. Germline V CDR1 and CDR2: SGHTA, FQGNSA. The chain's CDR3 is CASSFGPQSYEQYF. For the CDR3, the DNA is TGTGCCAGCAGCTTCGGACCCCAGTCCTACGAGCAGTACTTC.

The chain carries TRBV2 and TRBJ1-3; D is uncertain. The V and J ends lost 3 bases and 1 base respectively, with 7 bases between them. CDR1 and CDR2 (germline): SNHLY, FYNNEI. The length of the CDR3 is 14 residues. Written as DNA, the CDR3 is TGTGCCAGCAGTGATTGGGTTTCTGGAAACACCATATATTTT. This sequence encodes CASSDWVSGNTIYF.

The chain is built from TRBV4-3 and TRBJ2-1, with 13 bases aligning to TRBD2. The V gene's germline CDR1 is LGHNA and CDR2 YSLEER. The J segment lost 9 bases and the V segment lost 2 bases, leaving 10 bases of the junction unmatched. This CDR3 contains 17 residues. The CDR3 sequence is CASSQYSLAGGPSEQFF. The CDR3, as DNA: TGCGCCAGCAGCCAATATTCACTAGCGGGGGGGCCCAGTGAGCAGTTCTTC.

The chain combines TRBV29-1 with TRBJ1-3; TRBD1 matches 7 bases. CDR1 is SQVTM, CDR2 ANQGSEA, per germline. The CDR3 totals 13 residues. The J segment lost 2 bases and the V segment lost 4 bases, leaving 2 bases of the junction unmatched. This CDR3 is CSVGQGAGNTIYF. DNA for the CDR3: TGCAGCGTTGGACAGGGCGCTGGAAACACCATATATTTT.

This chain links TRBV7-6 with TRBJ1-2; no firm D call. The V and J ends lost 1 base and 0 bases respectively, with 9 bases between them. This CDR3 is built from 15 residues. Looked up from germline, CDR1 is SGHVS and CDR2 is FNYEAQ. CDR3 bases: TGTGCCAGCAGCTTAGATCCGGGCTCTAACTATGGCTACACCTTC. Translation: CASSLDPGSNYGYTF. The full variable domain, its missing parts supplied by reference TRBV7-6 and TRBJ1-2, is GAGVSQSPRYKVTKRGQDVALRCDPISGHVSLYWYRQALGQGPEFLTYFNYEAQQDKSGLPNDRFSAERPEGSISTLTIQRTEQRDSAMYRCASSLDPGSNYGYTFGSGTRLTVV.

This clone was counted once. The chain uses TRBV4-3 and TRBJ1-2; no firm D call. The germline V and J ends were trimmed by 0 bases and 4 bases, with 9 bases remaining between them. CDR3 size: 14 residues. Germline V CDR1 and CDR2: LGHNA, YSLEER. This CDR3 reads CASSQEGGSYGYTF. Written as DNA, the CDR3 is TGCGCCAGCAGCCAAGAAGGCGGGAGCTATGGCTACACCTTC.

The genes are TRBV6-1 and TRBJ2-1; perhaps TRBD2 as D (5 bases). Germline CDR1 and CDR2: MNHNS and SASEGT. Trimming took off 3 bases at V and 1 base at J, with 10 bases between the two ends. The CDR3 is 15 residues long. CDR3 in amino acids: CASSDGGGSYNEQFF. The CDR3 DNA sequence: TGTGCCAGCAGTGATGGAGGCGGGTCCTACAATGAGCAGTTCTTC.

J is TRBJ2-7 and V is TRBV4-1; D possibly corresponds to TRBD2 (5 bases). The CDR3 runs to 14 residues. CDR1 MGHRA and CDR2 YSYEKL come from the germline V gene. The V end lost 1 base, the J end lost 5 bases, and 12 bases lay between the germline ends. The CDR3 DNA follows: TGCGCCAGCAGCCAAGCGGGGTCCATCGACGAGCAGTACTTC. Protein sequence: CASSQAGSIDEQYF.

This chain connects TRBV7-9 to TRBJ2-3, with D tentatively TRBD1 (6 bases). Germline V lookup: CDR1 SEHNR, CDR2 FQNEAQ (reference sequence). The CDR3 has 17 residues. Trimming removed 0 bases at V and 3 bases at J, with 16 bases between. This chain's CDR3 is CASSLAASGQWTDTQYF. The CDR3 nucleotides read TGTGCCAGCAGCTTAGCAGCGAGCGGACAGTGGACAGATACGCAGTATTTT.

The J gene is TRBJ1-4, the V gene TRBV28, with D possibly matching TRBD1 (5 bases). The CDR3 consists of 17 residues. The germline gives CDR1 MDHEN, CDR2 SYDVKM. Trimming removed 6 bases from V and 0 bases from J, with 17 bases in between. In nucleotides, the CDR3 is TGTGCCAGCAGACAGGACGCCGAGGGCACAACTAATGAAAAACTGTTTTTT. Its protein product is CASRQDAEGTTNEKLFF. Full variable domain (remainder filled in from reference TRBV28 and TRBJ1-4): DVKVTQSSRYLVKRTGEKVFLECVQDMDHENMFWYRQDPGLGLRLIYFSYDVKMKEKGDIPEGYSVSREKKERFSLILESASTNQTSMYLCASRQDAEGTTNEKLFFGSGTQLSVL.

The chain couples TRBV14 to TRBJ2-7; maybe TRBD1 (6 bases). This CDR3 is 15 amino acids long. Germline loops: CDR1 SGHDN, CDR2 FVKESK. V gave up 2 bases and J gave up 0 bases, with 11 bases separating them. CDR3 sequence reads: CASSQQTGSSYEQYF. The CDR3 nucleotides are TGTGCCAGCAGCCAACAGACAGGAAGCTCCTACGAGCAGTACTTC.

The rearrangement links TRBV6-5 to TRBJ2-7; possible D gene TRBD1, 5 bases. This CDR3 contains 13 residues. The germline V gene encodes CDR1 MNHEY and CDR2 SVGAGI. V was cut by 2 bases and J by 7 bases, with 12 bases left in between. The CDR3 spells CASSYQGFEEQYF. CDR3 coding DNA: TGTGCCAGCAGTTACCAGGGTTTTGAAGAGCAGTACTTC.

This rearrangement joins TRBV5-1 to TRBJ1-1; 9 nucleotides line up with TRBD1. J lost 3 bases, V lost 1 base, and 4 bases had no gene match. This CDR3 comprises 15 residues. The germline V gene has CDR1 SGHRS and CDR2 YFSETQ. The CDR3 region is CASSLYRGQYTEAFF. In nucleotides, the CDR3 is TGCGCCAGCAGCTTGTACAGGGGGCAATACACTGAAGCTTTCTTT.

The CDR3 here is CSVAAVGLEYGYTF. The CDR3 DNA reads TGCAGCGTTGCGGCGGTGGGGCTGGAGTATGGCTACACCTTC. V and J are TRBV29-1 and TRBJ1-2, with a tentative D call TRBD1 (5 bases). Trimming pared 4 bases from V and 5 bases from J, leaving 17 bases between. Germline V gene sequence: CDR1 SQVTM, CDR2 ANQGSEA. CDR3 length equals 14 residues.

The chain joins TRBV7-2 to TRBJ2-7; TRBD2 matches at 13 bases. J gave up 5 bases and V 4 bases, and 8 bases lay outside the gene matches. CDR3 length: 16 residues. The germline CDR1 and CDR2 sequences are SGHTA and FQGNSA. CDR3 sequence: CASSSNAGLAGNEQYF. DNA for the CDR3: TGTGCCAGCAGCTCCAACGCGGGACTAGCGGGGAACGAGCAGTACTTC.

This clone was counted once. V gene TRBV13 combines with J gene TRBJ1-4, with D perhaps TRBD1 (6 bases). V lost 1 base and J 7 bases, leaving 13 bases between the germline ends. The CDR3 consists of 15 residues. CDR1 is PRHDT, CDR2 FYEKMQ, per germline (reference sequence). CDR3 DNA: TGTGCCAGCAGCTTAGTGGGGGGCGCGGGTGAAAAACTGTTTTTT. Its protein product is CASSLVGGAGEKLFF.

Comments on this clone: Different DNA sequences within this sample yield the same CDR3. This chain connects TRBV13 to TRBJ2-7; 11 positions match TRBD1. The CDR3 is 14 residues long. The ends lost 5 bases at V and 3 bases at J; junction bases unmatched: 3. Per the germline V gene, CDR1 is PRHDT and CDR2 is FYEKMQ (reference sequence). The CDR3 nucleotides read TGTGCCAGCAGCCCCGGGACAGGGGGCTACGAGCAGTACTTC. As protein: CASSPGTGGYEQYF.

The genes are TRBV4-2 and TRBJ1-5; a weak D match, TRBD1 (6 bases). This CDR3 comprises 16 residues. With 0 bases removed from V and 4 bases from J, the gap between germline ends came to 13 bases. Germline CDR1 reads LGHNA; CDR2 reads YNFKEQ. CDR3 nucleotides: TGTGCCAGCAGCCAAGAACAGGGACAACAAAATCAGCCCCAGCATTTT. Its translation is CASSQEQGQQNQPQHF.

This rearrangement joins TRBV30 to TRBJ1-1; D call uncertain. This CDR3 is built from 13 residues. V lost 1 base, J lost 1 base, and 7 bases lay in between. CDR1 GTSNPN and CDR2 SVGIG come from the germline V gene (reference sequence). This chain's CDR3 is CAWSEGQNTEAFF. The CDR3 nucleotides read TGTGCCTGGAGTGAGGGTCAGAACACTGAAGCTTTCTTT.

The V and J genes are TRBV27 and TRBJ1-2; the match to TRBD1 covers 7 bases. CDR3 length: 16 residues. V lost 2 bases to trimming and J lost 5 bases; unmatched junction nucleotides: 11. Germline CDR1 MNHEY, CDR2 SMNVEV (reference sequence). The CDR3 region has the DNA TGTGCCAGCAGTTTACAAGCAGAGGGGGCCTGGTATGGCTACACCTTC. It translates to CASSLQAEGAWYGYTF.

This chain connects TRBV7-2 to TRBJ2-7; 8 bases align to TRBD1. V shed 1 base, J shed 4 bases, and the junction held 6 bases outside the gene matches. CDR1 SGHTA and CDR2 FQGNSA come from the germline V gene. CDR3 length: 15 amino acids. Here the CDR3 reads CASSLVWTGMYEQYF. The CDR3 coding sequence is TGTGCCAGCAGCTTAGTATGGACAGGGATGTACGAGCAGTACTTC. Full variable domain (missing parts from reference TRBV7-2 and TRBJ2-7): GAGVSQSPSNKVTEKGKDVELRCDPISGHTALYWYRQSLGQGLEFLIYFQGNSAPDKSGLPSDRFSAERTGGSVSTLTIQRTQQEDSAVYLCASSLVWTGMYEQYFGPGTRLTVT.